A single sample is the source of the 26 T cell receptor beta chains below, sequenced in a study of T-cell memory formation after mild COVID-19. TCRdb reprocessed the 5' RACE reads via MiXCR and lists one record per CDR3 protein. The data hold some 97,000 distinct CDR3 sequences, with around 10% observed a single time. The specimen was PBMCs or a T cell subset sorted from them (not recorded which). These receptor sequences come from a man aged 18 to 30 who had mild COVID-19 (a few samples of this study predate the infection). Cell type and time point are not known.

This chain's CDR3 is CASSIKTYNEQFF. The CDR3 DNA reads as TGTGCCAGTAGTATTAAGACCTACAATGAGCAGTTCTTC. The chain links TRBV19 to TRBJ2-1; no firm D call. Germline V gene sequence: CDR1 LNHDA, CDR2 SQIVND (reference sequence). Trimming removed 3 bases from V and 2 bases from J, with 5 bases in between. The CDR3 has 13 amino acids.

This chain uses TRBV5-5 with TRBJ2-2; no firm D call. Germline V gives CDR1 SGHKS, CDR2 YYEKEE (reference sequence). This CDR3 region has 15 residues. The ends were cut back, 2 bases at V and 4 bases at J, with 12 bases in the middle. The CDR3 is CASSFQADTTGELFF. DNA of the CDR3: TGTGCCAGCAGCTTCCAGGCAGATACCACCGGGGAGCTGTTTTTT.

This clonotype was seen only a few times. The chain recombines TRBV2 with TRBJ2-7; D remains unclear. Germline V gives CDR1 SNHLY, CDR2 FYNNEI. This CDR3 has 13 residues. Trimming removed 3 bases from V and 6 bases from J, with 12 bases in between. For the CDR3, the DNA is TGTGCCAGCAGTGAGATCCTAAACAGCGAGCAGTACTTC. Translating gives CASSEILNSEQYF.

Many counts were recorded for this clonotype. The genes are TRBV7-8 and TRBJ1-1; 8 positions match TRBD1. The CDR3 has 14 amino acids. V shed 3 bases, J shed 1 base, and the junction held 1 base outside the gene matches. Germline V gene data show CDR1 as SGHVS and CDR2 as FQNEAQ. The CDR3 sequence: CASSFTGGNTEAFF. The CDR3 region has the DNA TGTGCCAGCAGCTTTACAGGGGGGAACACTGAAGCTTTCTTT.

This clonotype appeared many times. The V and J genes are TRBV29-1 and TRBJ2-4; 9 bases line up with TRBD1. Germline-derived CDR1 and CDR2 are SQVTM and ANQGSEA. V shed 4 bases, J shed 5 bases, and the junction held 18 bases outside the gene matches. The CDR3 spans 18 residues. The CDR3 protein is CSVASGSEPGQGQNIQYF. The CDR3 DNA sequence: TGCAGCGTTGCCTCCGGGTCAGAACCGGGACAGGGCCAAAACATTCAGTACTTC.

CDR3 region: CASSVAGQTYNEQFF. Written as DNA, the CDR3 is TGTGCCAGCAGCGTAGCTGGGCAGACCTACAATGAGCAGTTCTTC. This chain links TRBV9 with TRBJ2-1; D is unclear. V lost 0 bases and J 2 bases, leaving 9 bases between the germline ends. The germline gives CDR1 SGDLS, CDR2 YYNGEE. The CDR3 has 15 residues.

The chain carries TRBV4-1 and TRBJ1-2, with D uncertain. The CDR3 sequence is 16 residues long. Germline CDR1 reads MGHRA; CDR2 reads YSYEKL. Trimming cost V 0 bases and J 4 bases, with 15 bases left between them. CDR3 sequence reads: CASSQEAEPPGYGYTF. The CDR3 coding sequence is TGCGCCAGCAGCCAAGAGGCGGAACCCCCGGGCTATGGCTACACCTTC.

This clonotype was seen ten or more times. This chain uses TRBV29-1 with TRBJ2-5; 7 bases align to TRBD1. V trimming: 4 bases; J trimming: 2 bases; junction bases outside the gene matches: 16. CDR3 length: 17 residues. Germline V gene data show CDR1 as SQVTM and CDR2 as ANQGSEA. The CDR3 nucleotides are TGCAGCGTTGTTTTTTGGAACCGGGACAGCTATCAAGAGACCCAGTACTTC. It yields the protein CSVVFWNRDSYQETQYF.

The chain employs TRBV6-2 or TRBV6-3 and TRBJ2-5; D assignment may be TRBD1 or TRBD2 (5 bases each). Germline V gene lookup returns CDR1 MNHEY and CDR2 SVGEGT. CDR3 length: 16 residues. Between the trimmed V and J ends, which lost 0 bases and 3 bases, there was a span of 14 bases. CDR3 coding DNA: TGTGCCAGCAGTTACTCGACCAGGGACGGGGAAGAGACCCAGTACTTC. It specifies CASSYSTRDGEETQYF.

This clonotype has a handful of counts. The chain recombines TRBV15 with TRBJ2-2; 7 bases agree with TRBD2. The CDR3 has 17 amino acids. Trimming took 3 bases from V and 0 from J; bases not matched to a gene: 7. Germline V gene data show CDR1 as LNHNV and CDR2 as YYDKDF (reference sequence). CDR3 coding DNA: TGTGCCACCAGCAGCCCCGATGGGGGGGCGAACACCGGGGAGCTGTTTTTT. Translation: CATSSPDGGANTGELFF.

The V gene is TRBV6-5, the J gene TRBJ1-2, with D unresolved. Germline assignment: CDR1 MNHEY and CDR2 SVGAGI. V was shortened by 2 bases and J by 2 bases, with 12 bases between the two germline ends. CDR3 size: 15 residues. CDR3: CASSYDLTGNYGYTF. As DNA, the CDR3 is TGTGCCAGCAGTTACGACCTCACTGGAAACTATGGCTACACCTTC.

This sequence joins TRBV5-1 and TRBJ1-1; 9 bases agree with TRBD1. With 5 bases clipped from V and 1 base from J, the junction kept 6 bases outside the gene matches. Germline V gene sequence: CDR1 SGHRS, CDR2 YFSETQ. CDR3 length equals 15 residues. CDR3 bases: TGCGCCAGCAGTCTACAGGGGGCGAAGAACACTGAAGCTTTCTTT. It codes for CASSLQGAKNTEAFF.

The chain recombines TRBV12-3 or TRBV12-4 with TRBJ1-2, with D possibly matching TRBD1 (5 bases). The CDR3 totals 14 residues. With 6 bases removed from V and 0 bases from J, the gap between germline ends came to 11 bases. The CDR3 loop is CASSAETANYGYTF. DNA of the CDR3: TGTGCCAGCAGCGCTGAGACAGCTAACTATGGCTACACCTTC.

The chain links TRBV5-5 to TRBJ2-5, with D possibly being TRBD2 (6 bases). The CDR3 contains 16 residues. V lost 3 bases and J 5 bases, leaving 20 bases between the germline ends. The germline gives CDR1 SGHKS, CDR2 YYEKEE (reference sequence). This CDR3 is CASSSPRVGGVETQYF. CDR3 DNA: TGTGCCAGCAGCTCCCCCCGGGTGGGCGGGGTGGAGACCCAGTACTTC.

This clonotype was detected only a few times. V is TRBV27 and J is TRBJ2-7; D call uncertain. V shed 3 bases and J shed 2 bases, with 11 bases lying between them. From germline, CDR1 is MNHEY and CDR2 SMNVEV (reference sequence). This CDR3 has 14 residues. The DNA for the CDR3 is TGTGCCAGCAGTTTTTTTGGTCCAGCCTACGAGCAGTACTTC. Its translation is CASSFFGPAYEQYF.

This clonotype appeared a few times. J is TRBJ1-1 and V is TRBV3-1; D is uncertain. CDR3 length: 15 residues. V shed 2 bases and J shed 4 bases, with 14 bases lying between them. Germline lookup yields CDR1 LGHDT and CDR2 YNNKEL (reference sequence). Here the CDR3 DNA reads TGTGCCAGCAGCCAACGGGTTGGGGTGGGCACTGAAGCTTTCTTT. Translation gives CASSQRVGVGTEAFF.

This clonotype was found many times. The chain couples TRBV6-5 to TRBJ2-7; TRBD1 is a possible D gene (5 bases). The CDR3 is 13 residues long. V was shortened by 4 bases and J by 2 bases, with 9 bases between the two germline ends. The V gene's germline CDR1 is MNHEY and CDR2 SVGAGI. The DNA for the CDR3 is TGTGCCAGCAGTTTTGGCAGGGCCTACGAGCAGTACTTC. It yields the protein CASSFGRAYEQYF.

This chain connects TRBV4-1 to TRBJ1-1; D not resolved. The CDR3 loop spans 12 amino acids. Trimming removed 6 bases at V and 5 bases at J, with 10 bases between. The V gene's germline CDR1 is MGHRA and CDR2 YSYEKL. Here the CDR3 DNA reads TGCGCCAGCAGATCAGGCGGGACTGAAGCTTTCTTT. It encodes CASRSGGTEAFF.

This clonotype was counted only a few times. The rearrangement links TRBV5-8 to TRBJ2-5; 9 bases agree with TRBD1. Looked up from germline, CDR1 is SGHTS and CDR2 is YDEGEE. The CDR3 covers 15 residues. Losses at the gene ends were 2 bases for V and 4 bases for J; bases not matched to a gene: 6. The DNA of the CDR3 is TGTGCCAGCAGCTTTTCGGGACAGGGCATAGAGACCCAGTACTTC. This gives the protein CASSFSGQGIETQYF.

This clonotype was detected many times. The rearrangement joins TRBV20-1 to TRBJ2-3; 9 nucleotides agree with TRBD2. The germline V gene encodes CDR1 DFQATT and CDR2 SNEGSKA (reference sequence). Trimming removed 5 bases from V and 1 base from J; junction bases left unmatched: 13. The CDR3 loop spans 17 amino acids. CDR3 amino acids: CSAGRGDSGGGTDTQYF. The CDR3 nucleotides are TGCAGTGCTGGAAGGGGAGATAGCGGGGGAGGCACAGATACGCAGTATTTT.

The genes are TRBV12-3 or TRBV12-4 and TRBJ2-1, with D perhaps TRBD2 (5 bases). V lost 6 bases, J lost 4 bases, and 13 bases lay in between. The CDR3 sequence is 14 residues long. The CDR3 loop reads CASSRGQFYNEQFF. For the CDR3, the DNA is TGTGCCAGCAGCCGGGGTCAGTTTTACAATGAGCAGTTCTTC.

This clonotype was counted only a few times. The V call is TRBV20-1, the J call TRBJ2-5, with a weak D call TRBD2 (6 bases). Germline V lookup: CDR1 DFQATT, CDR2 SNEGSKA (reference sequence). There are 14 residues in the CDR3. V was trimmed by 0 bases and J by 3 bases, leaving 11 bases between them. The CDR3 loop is CSARDSGGEETQYF. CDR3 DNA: TGCAGTGCTAGAGATTCGGGCGGGGAAGAGACCCAGTACTTC.

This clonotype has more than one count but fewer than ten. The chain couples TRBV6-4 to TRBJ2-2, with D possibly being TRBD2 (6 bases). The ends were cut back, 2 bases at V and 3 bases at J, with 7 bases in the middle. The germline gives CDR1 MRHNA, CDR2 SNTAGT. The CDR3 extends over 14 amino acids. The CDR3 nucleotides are TGTGCCAGCAGTGACGCTAGCGACACCGGGGAGCTGTTTTTT. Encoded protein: CASSDASDTGELFF.

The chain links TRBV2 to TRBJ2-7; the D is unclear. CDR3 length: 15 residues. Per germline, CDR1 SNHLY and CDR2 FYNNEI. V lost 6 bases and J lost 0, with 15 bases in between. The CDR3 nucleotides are TGTGCCAGCAGGTCCGGCTCCCGACCCTCCTACGAGCAGTACTTC. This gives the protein CASRSGSRPSYEQYF.

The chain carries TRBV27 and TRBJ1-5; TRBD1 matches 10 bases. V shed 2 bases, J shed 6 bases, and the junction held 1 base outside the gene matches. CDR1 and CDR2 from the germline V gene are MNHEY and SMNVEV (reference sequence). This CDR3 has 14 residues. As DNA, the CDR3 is TGTGCCAGCAGTTTAGGGACAGGGGTTCAGCCCCAGCATTTT. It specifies CASSLGTGVQPQHF.

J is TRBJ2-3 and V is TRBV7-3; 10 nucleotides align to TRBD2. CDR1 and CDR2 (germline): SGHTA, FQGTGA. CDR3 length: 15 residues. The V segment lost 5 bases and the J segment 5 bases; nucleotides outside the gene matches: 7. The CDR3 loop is CASSPLAGARDTQYF. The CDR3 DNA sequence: TGTGCCAGCAGCCCCCTAGCGGGGGCGAGAGATACGCAGTATTTT.